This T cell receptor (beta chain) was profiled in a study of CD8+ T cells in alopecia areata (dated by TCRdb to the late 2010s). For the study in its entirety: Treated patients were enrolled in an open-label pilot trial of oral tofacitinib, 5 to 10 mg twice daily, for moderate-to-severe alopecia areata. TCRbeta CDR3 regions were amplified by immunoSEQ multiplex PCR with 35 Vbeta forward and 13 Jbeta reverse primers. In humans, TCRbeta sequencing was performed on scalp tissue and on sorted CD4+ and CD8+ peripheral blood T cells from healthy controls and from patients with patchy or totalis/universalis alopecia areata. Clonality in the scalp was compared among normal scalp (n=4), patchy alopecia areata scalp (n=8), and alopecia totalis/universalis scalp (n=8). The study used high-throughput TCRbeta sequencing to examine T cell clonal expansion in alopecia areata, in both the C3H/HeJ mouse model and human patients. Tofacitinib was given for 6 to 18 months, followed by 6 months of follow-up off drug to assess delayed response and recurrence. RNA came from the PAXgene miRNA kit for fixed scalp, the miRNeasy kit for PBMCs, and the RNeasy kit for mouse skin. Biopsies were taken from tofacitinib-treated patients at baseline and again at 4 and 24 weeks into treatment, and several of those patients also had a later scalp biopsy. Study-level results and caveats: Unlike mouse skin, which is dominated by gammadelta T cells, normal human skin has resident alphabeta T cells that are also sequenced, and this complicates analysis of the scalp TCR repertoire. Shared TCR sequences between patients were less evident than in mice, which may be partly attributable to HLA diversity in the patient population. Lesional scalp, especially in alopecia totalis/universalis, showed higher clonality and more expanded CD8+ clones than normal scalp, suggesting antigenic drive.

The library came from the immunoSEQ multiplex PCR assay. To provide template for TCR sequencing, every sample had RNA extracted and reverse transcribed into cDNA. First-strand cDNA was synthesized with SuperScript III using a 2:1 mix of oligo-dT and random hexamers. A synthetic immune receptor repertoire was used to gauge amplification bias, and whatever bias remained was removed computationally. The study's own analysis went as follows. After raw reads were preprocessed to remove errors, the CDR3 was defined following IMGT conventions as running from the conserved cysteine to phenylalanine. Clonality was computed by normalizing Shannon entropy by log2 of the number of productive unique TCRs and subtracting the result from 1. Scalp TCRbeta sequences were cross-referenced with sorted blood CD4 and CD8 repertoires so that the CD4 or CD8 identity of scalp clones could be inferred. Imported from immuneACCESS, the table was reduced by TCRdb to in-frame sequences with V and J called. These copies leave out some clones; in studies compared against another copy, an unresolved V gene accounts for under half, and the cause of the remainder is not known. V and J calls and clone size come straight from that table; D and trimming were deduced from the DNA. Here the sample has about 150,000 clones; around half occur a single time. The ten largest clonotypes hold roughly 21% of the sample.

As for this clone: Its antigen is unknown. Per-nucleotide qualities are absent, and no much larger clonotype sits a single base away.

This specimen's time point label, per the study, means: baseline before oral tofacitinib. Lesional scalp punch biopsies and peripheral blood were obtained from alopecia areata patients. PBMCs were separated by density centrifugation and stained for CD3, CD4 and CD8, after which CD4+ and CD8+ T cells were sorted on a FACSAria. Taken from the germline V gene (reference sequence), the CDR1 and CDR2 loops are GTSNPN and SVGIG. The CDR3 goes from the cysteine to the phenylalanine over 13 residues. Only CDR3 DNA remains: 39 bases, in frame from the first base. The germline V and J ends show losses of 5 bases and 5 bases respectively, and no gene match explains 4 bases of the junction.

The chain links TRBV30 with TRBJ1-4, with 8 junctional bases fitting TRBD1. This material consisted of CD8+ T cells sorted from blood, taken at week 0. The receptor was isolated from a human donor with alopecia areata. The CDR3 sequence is CAWAGTGNEKLFF. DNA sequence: TGTGCCTGGGCCGGGACAGGCAATGAAAAACTGTTTTTT.